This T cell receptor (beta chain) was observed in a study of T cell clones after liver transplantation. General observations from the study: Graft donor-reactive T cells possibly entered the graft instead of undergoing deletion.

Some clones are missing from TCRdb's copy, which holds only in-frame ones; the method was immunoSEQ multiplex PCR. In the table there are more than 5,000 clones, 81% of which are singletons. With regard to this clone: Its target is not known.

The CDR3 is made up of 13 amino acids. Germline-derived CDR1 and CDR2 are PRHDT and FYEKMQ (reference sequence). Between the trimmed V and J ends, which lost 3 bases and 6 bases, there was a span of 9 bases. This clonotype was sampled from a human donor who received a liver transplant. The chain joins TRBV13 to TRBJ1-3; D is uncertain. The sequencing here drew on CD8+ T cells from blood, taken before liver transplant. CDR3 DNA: TGTGCCAGCAGCTTGGAGCGATTAAACACCATATATTTT. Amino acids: CASSLERLNTIYF. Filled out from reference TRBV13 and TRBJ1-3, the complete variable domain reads AAGVIQSPRHLIKEKRETATLKCYPIPRHDTVYWYQQGPGQDPQFLISFYEKMQSDKGSIPDRFSAQQFSDYHSELNMSSLELGDSALYFCASSLERLNTIYFGEGSWLTVV.